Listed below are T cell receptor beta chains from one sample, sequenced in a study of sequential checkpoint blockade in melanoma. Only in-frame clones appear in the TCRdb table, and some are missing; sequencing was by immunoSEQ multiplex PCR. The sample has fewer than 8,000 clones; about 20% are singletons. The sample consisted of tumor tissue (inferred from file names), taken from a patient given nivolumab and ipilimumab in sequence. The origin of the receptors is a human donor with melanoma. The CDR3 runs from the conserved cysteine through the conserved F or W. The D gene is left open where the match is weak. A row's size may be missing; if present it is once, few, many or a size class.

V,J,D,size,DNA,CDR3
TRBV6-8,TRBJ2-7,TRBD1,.,TGTGCCAGCAGTTGGGGACAGGGTCCCTACGAGCAGTACTTC,CASSWGQGPYEQYF
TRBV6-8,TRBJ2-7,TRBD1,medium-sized,TGTGCCAGCAGGACCGGGACAGGGCCCTACGAGCAGTACTTC,CASRTGTGPYEQYF
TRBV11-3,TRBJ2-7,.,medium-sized,TGTGCCAGCAGCCCCAGGACAGAGAACCTAGAGCAGTACTTC,CASSPRTENLEQYF
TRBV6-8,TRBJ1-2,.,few,TGTGCCAGCAGTGGGCAGGGAGGTAGCTATGGCTACACCTTC,CASSGQGGSYGYTF
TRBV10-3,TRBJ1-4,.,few,TGTGCCATCAGTGAGTCTAAAGTAGAAAAACTGTTTTTT,CAISESKVEKLFF
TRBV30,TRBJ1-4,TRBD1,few,TGTGCCTCCACCGGGACAGGGTACGAAAAACTGTTTTTT,CASTGTGYEKLFF
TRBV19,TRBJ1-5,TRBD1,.,TGTGCCAGTAGTCCCAGTCAGGGGGCGAACCAGCCCCAGCATTTT,CASSPSQGANQPQHF
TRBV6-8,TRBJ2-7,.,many,TGTGCCAGCATAGGACCGACCTCCTACGAGCAGTACTTC,CASIGPTSYEQYF
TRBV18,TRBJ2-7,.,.,TGTGCCAGCTCCCCCGAAGGCAGGCAGCAGTACTTC,CASSPEGRQQYF
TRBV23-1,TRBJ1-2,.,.,TGCGCCAGCAGTCAGTTAGGATTGGTGGAGTATGGCTACACCTTC,CASSQLGLVEYGYTF
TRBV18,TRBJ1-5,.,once,TGTGCCAGCTCACCCGGGATCAATCAGCCCCAGCATTTT,CASSPGINQPQHF
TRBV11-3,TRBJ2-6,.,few,TGTGCCAGCAAACCCGAACCCAGGCTCTCTGGGGCCAACGTCCTGACTTTC,CASKPEPRLSGANVLTF
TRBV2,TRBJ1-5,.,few,TGTGCCAGTGGAAGGCAGGAAGGTAGAAGTCAGCCCCAGCATTTT,CASGRQEGRSQPQHF
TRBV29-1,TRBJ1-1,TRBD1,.,TGCAGCGTTGAAGGACAGGGCTTTGCTGAAGCTTTCTTT,CSVEGQGFAEAFF
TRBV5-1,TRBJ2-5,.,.,TGCGCCAGCAGCCTGTGGGACTCCCAACCCGAGGAGACCCAGTACTTC,CASSLWDSQPEETQYF
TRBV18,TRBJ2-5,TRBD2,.,TGTGCCAGCTCACCACGTTTGGGAGCGGGGGAGACCCAGTACTTC,CASSPRLGAGETQYF
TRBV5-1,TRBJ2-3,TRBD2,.,TGCGCCAGCAGCTTGGAACCACTAGCGGGAGGCACAGATACGCAGTATTTT,CASSLEPLAGGTDTQYF
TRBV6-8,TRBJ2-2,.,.,TGTGCCAGCAGTCAACGAGAGAGTTCTAACACCGGGGAGCTGTTTTTT,CASSQRESSNTGELFF
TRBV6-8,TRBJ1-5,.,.,TGTGCCAGCACCCCCCGGTCGGAGAATCAGCCCCAGCATTTT,CASTPRSENQPQHF
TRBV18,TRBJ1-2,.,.,TGTGCCAGCTCACCAGCGGTGGACAGCTACTATGGCTACACCTTC,CASSPAVDSYYGYTF
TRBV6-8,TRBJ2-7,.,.,TGTGCCAGCAGCCCCCGGGCCGGACAATCGAGCTCCTACGAGCAGTACTTC,CASSPRAGQSSSYEQYF
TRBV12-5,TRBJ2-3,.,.,TGTGCTAGTGCCATGGAGGCGGCTGGCACAGATACGCAGTATTTT,CASAMEAAGTDTQYF
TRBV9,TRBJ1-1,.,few,TGTGCCAGCAGCGTAGACGGGGGCAGCTCCAACACTGAAGCTTTCTTT,CASSVDGGSSNTEAFF
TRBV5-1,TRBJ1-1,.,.,TGCGCCAGCAGCTTGGCCCCAGGGAACACTGAAGCTTTCTTT,CASSLAPGNTEAFF
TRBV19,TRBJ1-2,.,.,TGTGCCAGTAGTATACTCGACAACTATGGCTACACCTTC,CASSILDNYGYTF
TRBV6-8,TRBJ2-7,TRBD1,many,TGTGCCAGCAGAGGGACAGGGGCTAGCAGATACGAGCAGTACTTC,CASRGTGASRYEQYF
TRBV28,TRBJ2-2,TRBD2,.,TGTGCCAGCAGTTCCCACTCTAGCGGGATAAACACCGGGGAGCTGTTTTTT,CASSSHSSGINTGELFF
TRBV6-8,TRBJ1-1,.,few,TGTGCCAGCAGTGAGGGCGGGAGGCCGACTGAAGCTTTCTTT,CASSEGGRPTEAFF
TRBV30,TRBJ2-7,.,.,TGTGCCTGGACATACCCTGGCAGGGCGGTGAGGGAGCAGTACTTC,CAWTYPGRAVREQYF
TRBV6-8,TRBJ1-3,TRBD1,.,TGTGCCAGCAGTTACTCTGGGACAGGCGGAAACACCATATATTTT,CASSYSGTGGNTIYF
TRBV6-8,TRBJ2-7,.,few,TGTGCCAGCAGTCCCAAGCGCAGGGGTGGGGGAAGTCTAGCCTCCTACGAGCAGTACTTC,CASSPKRRGGGSLASYEQYF
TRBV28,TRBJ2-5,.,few,TGTGCCAGCAGTTCCCCAGGGAGCCCAGGGACCCAGTACTTC,CASSSPGSPGTQYF
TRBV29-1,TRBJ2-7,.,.,TGCAGCGCCGGAGGGCCAACGGACGAGCAGTACTTC,CSAGGPTDEQYF
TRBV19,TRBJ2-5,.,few,TGTGCCAGTAGTATAGAGAACGGGGAGACCCAGTACTTC,CASSIENGETQYF
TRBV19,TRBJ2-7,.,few,TGTGCCAGTAGTCCCAACCAGTTCGAGCAGTACTTC,CASSPNQFEQYF
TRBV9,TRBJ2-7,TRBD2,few,TGTGCCAGCAGCGTGCTAGCGGGAGCACCCTACGAGCAGTACTTC,CASSVLAGAPYEQYF
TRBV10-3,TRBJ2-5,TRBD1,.,TGTGCCATCAGTGAGTCGAAAGACAGGGGGCGAGAGACCCAGTACTTC,CAISESKDRGRETQYF
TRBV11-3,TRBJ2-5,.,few,TGTGCCAGCAGCTTAGTAGTTAGGGGGGAGACCCAGTACTTC,CASSLVVRGETQYF
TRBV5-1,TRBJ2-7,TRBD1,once,TGCGCCAGCAGCCTAGGGACAGGGGTCTACGAGCAGTACTTC,CASSLGTGVYEQYF
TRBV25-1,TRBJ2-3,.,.,TGTGCCAGCAGTGAAATGCACAATACGCAGTATTTT,CASSEMHNTQYF
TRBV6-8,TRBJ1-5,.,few,TGTGCCATCAGTGACTCTCTGAGCCCAGGGGAGGATCAGCCCCAGCATTTT,CAISDSLSPGEDQPQHF
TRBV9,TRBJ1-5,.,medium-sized,TGTGCCAGCAGCCCCCTCGGGGGAAGCAATCAGCCCCAGCATTTT,CASSPLGGSNQPQHF
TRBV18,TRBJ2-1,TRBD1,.,TGTGCCAGCTCACCCCCTCGGGACAGGAGTTACAATGAGCAGTTCTTC,CASSPPRDRSYNEQFF
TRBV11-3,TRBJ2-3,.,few,TGTGCCAGCAGCGCCCACTCGCCCCCAGATACGCAGTATTTT,CASSAHSPPDTQYF
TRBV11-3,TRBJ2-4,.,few,TGTGCCAGCAGCTTGGGGGCCCTAGCCAAAAACATTCAGTACTTC,CASSLGALAKNIQYF
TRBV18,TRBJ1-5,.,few,TGTGCCAGCTCACCAACGGCGAATCAGCCCCAGCATTTT,CASSPTANQPQHF
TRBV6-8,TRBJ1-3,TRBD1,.,TGTGCCAGCAGTCCACCCCCGGACAGGCCAGGAAACACCATATATTTT,CASSPPPDRPGNTIYF
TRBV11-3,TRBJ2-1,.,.,TGTGCCAGCAGCCCCAACAGGGAATCCTACAATGAGCAGTTCTTC,CASSPNRESYNEQFF
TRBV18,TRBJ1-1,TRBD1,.,TGTGCCAGCTCACCTTTTGAGGTCGACAGGGGGCACACTGAAGCTTTCTTT,CASSPFEVDRGHTEAFF
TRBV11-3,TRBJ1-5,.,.,TGTGCCAGCAGCTTAGGAGGTTCGGGCAGGGGACAGCCCCAGCATTTT,CASSLGGSGRGQPQHF
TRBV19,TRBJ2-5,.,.,TGTGCCAGTAGTTCCCGGGCCGCCGAGACCCAGTACTTC,CASSSRAAETQYF
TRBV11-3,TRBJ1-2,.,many,TGTGCCAGCACCCCTGCGGAGACCCTCTATGGCTACACCTTC,CASTPAETLYGYTF
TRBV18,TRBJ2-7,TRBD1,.,TGTGCCAGCTCCGGGGGACAGGGGAACTACGAGCAGTACTTC,CASSGGQGNYEQYF
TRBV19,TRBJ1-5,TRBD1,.,TGTGCCAGTAGTGACCGGACAGGATACAATCAGCCCCAGCATTTT,CASSDRTGYNQPQHF
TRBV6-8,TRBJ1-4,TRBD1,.,TGTGCCAGCAGTGTGGGACAGGTTAATGAAAAACTGTTTTTT,CASSVGQVNEKLFF